The rows below give T cell receptor beta chains drawn from one sample of a study of blood T cells in healthy people across ages. MiXCR was run by TCRdb on the 5' RACE reads, yielding one entry per CDR3 protein. The sample lists 1.5 million to 2 million distinct CDR3 sequences, around 48% seen once, with 2.1% in the top ten. The source material was blood. These receptors originate from a woman between 40 and 55 years old in good health. Each CDR3 is given with its conserved first and last residue. D genes are given only for firm matches. Rows give clone size only sometimes, using once, few, many, or a class for an expanded clone.

J gene	V gene	D gene	clone size	CDR3 protein	CDR3 DNA
TRBJ2-5	TRBV29-1	TRBD2	-	CSVPPGLALSETQYF	TGCAGCGTTCCGCCGGGACTAGCTTTAAGTGAGACCCAGTACTTC
TRBJ2-3	TRBV5-6	TRBD2	-	CASSLGFGTSGATDTQYF	TGTGCCAGCAGCTTGGGGTTCGGGACTAGCGGGGCCACAGATACGCAGTATTTT
TRBJ2-1	TRBV7-9	-	-	CASSSRSRGLNEQFF	TGTGCCAGCAGCTCCCGTTCTCGGGGTTTAAATGAGCAGTTCTTC
TRBJ2-3	TRBV29-1	TRBD2	-	CSVAGGPSTDTQYF	TGCAGCGTGGCGGGGGGCCCCAGCACAGATACGCAGTATTTT
TRBJ1-5	TRBV25-1	-	-	CASSSQRNQPQHF	TGTGCCAGCAGCTCACAGCGTAATCAGCCCCAGCATTTT
TRBJ2-3	TRBV6-2/TRBV6-3	-	-	CASIRAGGNTQYF	TGTGCCAGCATCCGAGCCGGAGGGAATACGCAGTATTTT
TRBJ2-5	TRBV20-1	-	-	CSAKWGETQYF	TGCAGTGCCAAGTGGGGGGAGACCCAGTACTTC
TRBJ1-6	TRBV4-3	-	-	CASSQGVLTPLHF	TGCGCCAGCAGCCAAGGTGTGTTGACACCCCTCCACTTT
TRBJ2-3	TRBV4-3	-	-	CASSQDETDTDTQYF	TGCGCCAGCAGCCAAGACGAGACGGACACAGATACGCAGTATTTT
TRBJ1-2	TRBV29-1	-	few	CSAAMGRLGYGYTF	TGCAGCGCGGCGATGGGCAGGCTAGGCTATGGCTACACCTTC
TRBJ1-4	TRBV20-1	TRBD1	few	CSAMRTGFNEKLFF	TGCAGTGCTATGAGGACAGGGTTTAATGAAAAACTGTTTTTT
TRBJ2-5	TRBV10-2	TRBD1	-	CASRDRGGAGQTQYF	TGCGCCAGCAGGGACAGGGGTGGGGCTGGGCAGACCCAGTACTTC
TRBJ2-7	TRBV7-8	-	-	CASSLGKANEQYF	TGTGCCAGCAGCTTAGGTAAAGCGAATGAGCAGTACTTC
TRBJ2-5	TRBV15	-	few	CTVAGGPRTQETQYF	TGTACCGTCGCTGGGGGTCCCCGAACCCAAGAGACCCAGTACTTC
TRBJ2-7	TRBV5-1	-	-	CAGSLPQGRSYEQYF	TGCGCCGGCAGCTTGCCACAGGGACGGTCCTACGAGCAGTACTTC
TRBJ1-1	TRBV11-2	TRBD1	-	CASSLAGGSAFF	TGTGCCAGCAGCTTAGCAGGGGGATCGGCTTTCTTT
TRBJ1-6	TRBV27	-	few	CASRRDWLSPLHF	TGTGCCAGCAGGCGGGACTGGCTTTCACCCCTCCACTTT
TRBJ2-7	TRBV7-2	-	-	CASGLPQMAYEQYF	TGTGCCAGCGGCCTCCCGCAGATGGCCTACGAGCAGTACTTC
TRBJ2-1	TRBV6-2/TRBV6-3	-	-	CASSYGLWEQFF	TGTGCCAGCAGTTACGGTCTTTGGGAGCAGTTCTTC
TRBJ1-6	TRBV7-2	TRBD1	-	CASRRTGNSPLHF	TGTGCCAGCCGACGGACAGGGAATTCACCCCTCCACTTT
TRBJ2-7	TRBV20-1	TRBD1	once	CSARPRDRVFIGANEQYF	TGCAGTGCTAGGCCCCGGGACAGGGTATTCATTGGTGCGAACGAGCAGTACTTC
TRBJ1-1	TRBV29-1	TRBD1	few	CSVSTGLMNTEAFF	TGCAGCGTTTCGACAGGGCTAATGAACACTGAAGCTTTCTTT
TRBJ1-5	TRBV20-1	TRBD1	-	CSAPQGQGSHQPQHF	TGCAGTGCTCCACAGGGACAGGGCAGCCATCAGCCCCAGCATTTT
TRBJ2-7	TRBV5-6	TRBD1	few	CASSLWGQGPAYEQYF	TGTGCCAGCAGCTTGTGGGGACAGGGGCCGGCCTACGAGCAGTACTTC
TRBJ2-5	TRBV3-1	-	few	CASTLNGPQYF	TGTGCCAGCACATTAAACGGACCCCAGTACTTC
TRBJ2-5	TRBV15	TRBD1	-	CATSTRTGYETQYF	TGTGCCACCAGCACACGGACAGGGTACGAGACCCAGTACTTC
TRBJ2-3	TRBV24-1	TRBD1	once	CATSDRDRVVSDTQYF	TGTGCCACCAGTGATCGGGACAGGGTGGTTTCAGATACGCAGTATTTT
TRBJ2-5	TRBV7-2	TRBD2	-	CASSLALLAGPQETQYF	TGTGCCAGCAGCTTAGCGCTACTAGCGGGGCCTCAAGAGACCCAGTACTTC
TRBJ1-5	TRBV7-2	-	-	CASSTAEIRGNQPQHF	TGTGCCAGCAGCACGGCGGAAATCAGGGGCAATCAGCCCCAGCATTTT
TRBJ1-1	TRBV4-2	TRBD1	once	CASSQVTGTATEAFF	TGTGCCAGCAGCCAGGTAACCGGGACAGCCACTGAAGCTTTCTTT
TRBJ2-7	TRBV10-3	TRBD1	-	CAIRGTGGEQYF	TGTGCCATCAGAGGGACAGGCGGAGAGCAGTACTTC
TRBJ2-5	TRBV29-1	-	-	CSVESGLETQYF	TGCAGCGTTGAATCAGGGTTGGAGACCCAGTACTTC
TRBJ2-5	TRBV28	TRBD1	-	CASSKTGAQETQYF	TGTGCCAGCAGTAAGACAGGGGCGCAAGAGACCCAGTACTTC
TRBJ2-5	TRBV7-3	TRBD2	-	CASGLAGTETQYF	TGTGCCAGCGGCCTAGCGGGAACCGAGACCCAGTACTTC
TRBJ2-3	TRBV9	TRBD1	-	CASSQRTGVITDTQYF	TGTGCCAGCAGCCAGAGGACAGGGGTCATCACAGATACGCAGTATTTT
TRBJ2-1	TRBV3-1	-	few	CASSQGGEYNEQFF	TGTGCCAGCAGCCAAGGGGGAGAGTACAATGAGCAGTTCTTC
TRBJ2-3	TRBV15	-	once	CATSLSLTGTDTQYF	TGTGCCACCAGCCTCTCCCTGACCGGCACAGATACGCAGTATTTT
TRBJ1-2	TRBV7-3	-	-	CASSFLGGGGDGYTF	TGTGCCAGCAGCTTCTTAGGCGGAGGGGGGGACGGCTACACCTTC
TRBJ2-5	TRBV6-2/TRBV6-3	-	few	CASSAFRDYQETQYF	TGTGCCAGCAGTGCCTTCAGGGACTACCAAGAGACCCAGTACTTC
TRBJ2-3	TRBV28	-	few	CASSPPGGANTDTQYF	TGTGCCAGCAGCCCCCCCGGCGGGGCTAACACAGATACGCAGTATTTT
TRBJ2-7	TRBV12-5	TRBD2	-	CARSGKEGYSYEQYF	TGTGCTAGAAGCGGGAAGGAAGGCTACTCCTACGAGCAGTACTTC
TRBJ2-5	TRBV12-3/TRBV12-4	-	many	CASTGGAETQYF	TGTGCCAGCACTGGCGGCGCGGAGACCCAGTACTTC
TRBJ2-3	TRBV28	-	-	CASSFPTRQTDTQYF	TGTGCCAGCAGTTTCCCAACTCGACAGACAGATACGCAGTATTTT
TRBJ1-5	TRBV7-2	-	-	CASSQFAYSNQPQHF	TGTGCCAGCAGCCAGTTTGCATATAGCAATCAGCCCCAGCATTTT
TRBJ2-7	TRBV4-1	-	many	CASSQQRTGAYEQYF	TGCGCCAGCAGCCAGCAACGGACGGGAGCCTACGAGCAGTACTTC
TRBJ1-5	TRBV5-6	-	-	CASSFRGGPSNQPQHF	TGTGCCAGCAGCTTCAGGGGAGGACCCTCCAATCAGCCCCAGCATTTT
TRBJ2-1	TRBV5-1	TRBD1	-	CASRRQGMTYNEQFF	TGCGCCAGCCGACGACAGGGGATGACCTACAATGAGCAGTTCTTC
TRBJ2-3	TRBV4-2	TRBD2	-	CASSQDLRGGPTSTDTQYF	TGTGCCAGCAGCCAAGATCTGCGGGGGGGCCCCACTAGCACAGATACGCAGTATTTT
TRBJ1-6	TRBV2	-	-	CATALDGKNSPLHF	TGTGCCACCGCCTTGGACGGAAAAAATTCACCCCTCCACTTT
TRBJ2-5	TRBV28	TRBD2	few	CASSQGGLAVETQYF	TGTGCCAGCAGCCAGGGAGGACTAGCGGTTGAGACCCAGTACTTC
TRBJ2-5	TRBV6-2/TRBV6-3	TRBD2	-	CASSSLQRGEWTQYF	TGTGCCAGCAGCTCACTCCAGCGGGGGGAGTGGACCCAGTACTTC
TRBJ2-6	TRBV20-1	-	few	CSARAMDSAAGVSNVLTF	TGCAGTGCTAGAGCGATGGACAGTGCCGCGGGTGTGTCCAACGTCCTGACTTTC
TRBJ2-7	TRBV20-1	-	few	CSARDGRVGEQYF	TGCAGTGCTAGAGATGGCAGGGTTGGCGAGCAGTACTTC
TRBJ1-1	TRBV11-2	-	-	CASSPYRGLEAFF	TGTGCCAGCAGCCCGTACCGGGGCCTCGAAGCTTTCTTT
TRBJ2-3	TRBV6-2/TRBV6-3	-	few	CASSYLVGFMNPYF	TGTGCCAGCAGTTACCTTGTCGGGTTTATGAATCCGTATTTT